The 20 T cell receptor beta chains listed next were all sequenced from one sample in a study of T-cell reconstitution after alpha-beta-depleted transplantation in children. The library targeted TCRbeta and was prepared with unique molecular identifiers. TCRdb independently ran MiXCR on the PCR reads; one entry per CDR3 protein. The table includes 490,000 or so distinct CDR3 sequences, roughly an eighth detected once. The sample was PBMCs from the stem cell graft donor, taken from the stem cell graft. The receptor set was obtained from a human donor who donated a stem cell graft to a child with combined immunodeficiency.

This clonotype was observed a few times. This rearrangement joins TRBV12-3 or TRBV12-4 to TRBJ2-3; no firm D call. V lost 6 bases to trimming and J lost 5 bases, with 9 bases between them. The CDR3 runs 12 residues. CDR3 nucleotides: TGTGCCAGCAGAGAAGCCTTAGATACGCAGTATTTT. Amino acids: CASREALDTQYF.

This sequence joins TRBV6-5 and TRBJ2-3, with D possibly TRBD1 on 6 matching bases. The CDR3 is made up of 15 amino acids. The germline gives CDR1 MNHEY, CDR2 SVGAGI. The V end lost 0 bases, the J end lost 3 bases, and 10 bases lay between the germline ends. The CDR3 is CASSYSTGRTDTQYF. CDR3 in DNA: TGTGCCAGCAGTTACTCTACAGGGCGAACAGATACGCAGTATTTT.

As concerns this clonotype: Without the conserved terminal phenylalanine or tryptophan, this CDR3 likely stems from a read error. The genes are TRBV12-3 or TRBV12-4 and TRBJ2-7; 10 positions agree with TRBD1. Losses at the gene ends were 6 bases for V and 3 bases for J; bases not matched to a gene: 5. The CDR3 totals 14 residues. The CDR3, as DNA: TGTGCCAGCAGCCGACAGGGGGCCTTCTACGAGCAGTACTCC. Its protein product is CASSRQGAFYEQYS.

This clonotype was recorded many times. The rearrangement links TRBV4-2 to TRBJ2-7; D is perhaps TRBD1 (5 bases). Germline CDR1 and CDR2: LGHNA and YNFKEQ. The germline V and J ends were trimmed by 0 bases and 0 bases, with 15 bases remaining between them. The CDR3 has 17 residues. Here the CDR3 DNA reads TGTGCCAGCAGCCAAGATCCCCCGTGGGGCAGCTCCTACGAGCAGTACTTC. Amino acid sequence: CASSQDPPWGSSYEQYF.

The table lists this clonotype with a few counts. The chain has TRBV6-2 or TRBV6-3 and TRBJ2-1; the D gene is possibly TRBD2 (6 bases). Germline CDR1 MNHEY, CDR2 SVGEGT. V gave up 5 bases and J gave up 10 bases, with 12 bases separating them. This CDR3 is built from 12 residues. CDR3 in DNA: TGTGCCAGCAGTCTTGGGACTCAGGAGCAGTTCTTC. Protein: CASSLGTQEQFF.

The chain carries TRBV5-6 and TRBJ2-7; D is unclear. The V gene's germline CDR1 is SGHDT and CDR2 YYEEEE. The CDR3 is 13 amino acids. The germline V and J ends were trimmed by 3 bases and 4 bases, with 11 bases remaining between them. CDR3 bases: TGTGCCAGCAGCTCAACCTATTCTTACGAGCAGTACTTC. Amino acids: CASSSTYSYEQYF.

The chain couples TRBV7-2 to TRBJ2-7, with 13 bases aligning to TRBD2. Trimming took 3 bases from V and 6 from J; bases not matched to a gene: 2. The CDR3 consists of 14 residues. Germline values: CDR1 SGHTA, CDR2 FQGNSA. The CDR3 DNA sequence: TGTGCCAGCAGCTTGAGACTAGCGGGAGGCGAGCAGTACTTC. It is translated as CASSLRLAGGEQYF. Supplemented by reference TRBV7-2 and TRBJ2-7, the full variable domain reads GAGVSQSPSNKVTEKGKDVELRCDPISGHTALYWYRQSLGQGLEFLIYFQGNSAPDKSGLPSDRFSAERTGGSVSTLTIQRTQQEDSAVYLCASSLRLAGGEQYFGPGTRLTVT.

This clonotype was counted only a few times. This chain joins TRBV6-2 or TRBV6-3 and TRBJ2-1, with 8 bases lining up with TRBD2. Unmatched junction bases numbered 3, after V lost 5 bases and J lost 0 bases. Germline lookup yields CDR1 MNHEY and CDR2 SVGEGT. CDR3 length equals 15 residues. CDR3 nucleotides: TGTGCCAGCAGTGCAACTAGCGGCTCCTACAATGAGCAGTTCTTC. Protein sequence: CASSATSGSYNEQFF.

The gene calls are TRBV19 and TRBJ1-1; TRBD1 matches at 7 bases. The CDR3 runs 15 residues. Germline-derived CDR1 and CDR2 are LNHDA and SQIVND (reference sequence). The V and J ends lost 5 bases and 5 bases, in that order; junction bases with no gene match: 11. CDR3 in amino acids: CASSPRQGAGTEAFF. In nucleotides, the CDR3 is TGTGCCAGTAGTCCACGACAGGGTGCTGGAACTGAAGCTTTCTTT.

This clonotype was seen at least ten times. The V gene is TRBV29-1, the J gene TRBJ2-5, with 9 bases aligning to TRBD1. This CDR3 has 14 residues. CDR1 and CDR2 from the germline V gene are SQVTM and ANQGSEA. The V and J ends lost 4 bases and 4 bases, in that order; junction bases with no gene match: 7. The CDR3 protein is CSVVNRGRGETQYF. Written as DNA, the CDR3 is TGCAGCGTTGTTAACAGGGGGCGCGGAGAGACCCAGTACTTC.

The sample holds a few counts of this clonotype. For the CDR3, the DNA is TGCAGTGCTAGCGGGGGGGCAGACATCGAAGAGCAGTACTTC. Its translation is CSASGGADIEEQYF. V usage is TRBV20-1 and J usage is TRBJ2-7, with TRBD2 matching over 8 bases. Per the germline V gene, CDR1 is DFQATT and CDR2 is SNEGSKA (reference sequence). CDR3 size: 14 residues. The trim removed 3 bases at V and 7 bases at J, leaving 11 bases unmatched.

This sequence joins TRBV12-3 or TRBV12-4 and TRBJ2-7, with TRBD1 matching over 8 bases. The CDR3 covers 15 residues. V gave up 5 bases and J gave up 2 bases; unmatched junction bases: 8. For the CDR3, the DNA is TGTGCCAGCAGTCCCTGGGACAGGTCTACCTACGAGCAGTACTTC. Protein product: CASSPWDRSTYEQYF.

This clonotype has only a few counts. The rearrangement links TRBV3-1 to TRBJ1-3; D remains unclear. The CDR3 sequence is 16 residues long. Between the trimmed V and J ends, which lost 5 bases and 4 bases, there was a span of 18 bases. Germline lookup yields CDR1 LGHDT and CDR2 YNNKEL (reference sequence). In nucleotides, the CDR3 is TGTGCCAGCAGCAGCTACAGCCTCAATCGAGGAAACACCATATATTTT. Protein sequence: CASSSYSLNRGNTIYF.

This clonotype has a count of ten or more. The rearrangement uses TRBV5-1 and TRBJ2-7; the match to TRBD2 covers 13 bases. The trim removed 4 bases at V and 1 base at J, leaving 5 bases unmatched. The CDR3 contains 16 residues. Looked up from germline, CDR1 is SGHRS and CDR2 is YFSETQ. Written as DNA, the CDR3 is TGCGCCAGCAGCGTCGGGACTAGCGGGATGTCCTACGAGCAGTACTTC. As protein: CASSVGTSGMSYEQYF.

This clonotype has a count of ten or more. The chain is built from TRBV27 and TRBJ2-3, with 10 bases that match TRBD1. Germline V gene data show CDR1 as MNHEY and CDR2 as SMNVEV (reference sequence). CDR3 length equals 16 residues. V lost 5 bases and J lost 6; bases outside the gene matches: 11. The chain's CDR3 is CASSPAGQGLRDTQYF. The DNA of the CDR3 is TGTGCCAGCAGTCCCGCGGGACAGGGGTTGAGGGATACGCAGTATTTT.

The J gene is TRBJ1-2, the V gene TRBV12-3 or TRBV12-4; possibly TRBD1 for D (5 bases). Trimming took off 2 bases at V and 8 bases at J, with 12 bases between the two ends. The CDR3 is 13 amino acids. CDR3 sequence: CASSLTWGRGYTF. CDR3 DNA sequence: TGTGCCAGCAGTTTAACGTGGGGCCGGGGCTACACCTTC.

This clonotype has just a few counts. The chain uses TRBV29-1 and TRBJ2-3; 9 nucleotides agree with TRBD2. The CDR3 has 16 residues. Losses at the gene ends were 0 bases for V and 4 bases for J; bases not matched to a gene: 8. CDR1 is SQVTM and CDR2 is ANQGSEA in the germline V gene. This CDR3 is CSVEDKISGSSDTQYF. DNA for the CDR3: TGCAGCGTTGAAGATAAAATTAGCGGGAGTTCAGATACGCAGTATTTT.

This chain links TRBV10-3 with TRBJ2-7, with 10 nucleotides matching TRBD1. The CDR3 totals 14 residues. Germline CDR1 ENHRY, CDR2 SYGVKD. With 6 bases clipped from V and 5 bases from J, the junction kept 7 bases outside the gene matches. The CDR3 DNA reads TGTGCCATCAGGGCGGGACAGGGGATCGACGAGCAGTACTTC. Protein product: CAIRAGQGIDEQYF.

The chain's CDR3 is CSVKPPFTDTQYF. CDR3 DNA sequence: TGCAGTGTTAAGCCACCCTTCACAGATACGCAGTATTTT. The chain employs TRBV20-1 and TRBJ2-3; unclear D gene. Germline V gives CDR1 DFQATT, CDR2 SNEGSKA (reference sequence). Trimming took 7 bases from V and 2 from J, leaving 13 bases between them. This CDR3 contains 13 residues.

This clonotype showed up many times. V usage is TRBV24-1 and J usage is TRBJ2-5; a possible D gene is TRBD1 (6 bases). The CDR3 consists of 15 residues. V shed 3 bases and J shed 0 bases, with 10 bases lying between them. Per germline, CDR1 KGHDR and CDR2 SFDVKD. The CDR3 here is CATSDPRTDQETQYF. The CDR3 region has the DNA TGTGCCACCAGTGATCCTCGGACAGACCAAGAGACCCAGTACTTC.